This is a list of T cell receptor beta chains from one sample in a study of neurological immune-mediated disorders. TCRdb analysed the 5' RACE reads with MiXCR anew, one entry per CDR3 protein. The data hold around 61,000 distinct CDR3 sequences, with roughly 4.9% observed a single time. Sequencing was performed on PBMCs. These TCRs come from a human donor with multiple sclerosis. The donor label of this sample is uncertain. The CDR3 runs from the conserved cysteine through the conserved F or W. A D gene is named only where the DNA matches it firmly. Some rows mark clone size as missing; the rest say once, few, many or name a class of expanded clone.

v_gene: TRBV27
abundance: many
len: 15
j_gene: TRBJ1-4
d_gene: TRBD1
CDR3nt: TGTGCCAGCAGGAAGACACAGGGGGCGGTCGAAAAACTGTTTTTT
CDR3aa: CASRKTQGAVEKLFF

v_gene: TRBV15
abundance: many
len: 16
j_gene: TRBJ2-1
d_gene: -
CDR3nt: TGTGCCACCAGCAGGAGGTGGGAGGTTACCTACAATGAGCAGTTCTTC
CDR3aa: CATSRRWEVTYNEQFF

v_gene: TRBV5-1
abundance: many
len: 12
j_gene: TRBJ2-3
d_gene: -
CDR3nt: TGCGCCAGCAGTATAGGGGCAGATACGCAGTATTTT
CDR3aa: CASSIGADTQYF

v_gene: TRBV10-3
abundance: many
len: 16
j_gene: TRBJ2-1
d_gene: TRBD2
CDR3nt: TGTGCCATCAGTGAGAGGACTAGCGGGGGTGCTGATGAGCAGTTCTTC
CDR3aa: CAISERTSGGADEQFF

v_gene: TRBV20-1
abundance: many
len: 16
j_gene: TRBJ2-1
d_gene: TRBD2
CDR3nt: TGCAGTGCCATCGAGATTTCCGGGGGGGCTGAAAATGAGCAGTTCTTC
CDR3aa: CSAIEISGGAENEQFF

v_gene: TRBV4-1
abundance: many
len: 14
j_gene: TRBJ1-5
d_gene: TRBD1
CDR3nt: TGCGCCAGCAGCCCCGGGACAGGGGGTCAGCCCCAGCATTTT
CDR3aa: CASSPGTGGQPQHF

v_gene: TRBV5-1
abundance: -
len: 17
j_gene: TRBJ1-4
d_gene: TRBD1
CDR3nt: TGCGCCAGCAGCTTGACAGGGGGCACAGTCCTTAATGAAAAACTGTTTTTT
CDR3aa: CASSLTGGTVLNEKLFF

v_gene: TRBV10-3
abundance: many
len: 17
j_gene: TRBJ1-6
d_gene: -
CDR3nt: TGTGCCATCAGTGAGGGTACAGGGTCGACCTATAATTCACCCCTCCACTTT
CDR3aa: CAISEGTGSTYNSPLHF

v_gene: TRBV7-6
abundance: -
len: 15
j_gene: TRBJ2-2
d_gene: -
CDR3nt: TGTGCCAGCAGTAGACTCACCGCGAACACCGGGGAGCTGTTTTTT
CDR3aa: CASSRLTANTGELFF

v_gene: TRBV20-1
abundance: many
len: 15
j_gene: TRBJ1-2
d_gene: TRBD1
CDR3nt: TGCAGTGCTAGGTCGGACAGGGGATGGGAGTATGGCTACACCTTC
CDR3aa: CSARSDRGWEYGYTF

v_gene: TRBV1
abundance: few
len: 17
j_gene: TRBJ1-1
d_gene: -
CDR3nt: TGCACCAGCAGCCGGATCTATTCCGCGGACGCCCACACTGAAGCTTTCTTT
CDR3aa: CTSSRIYSADAHTEAFF

v_gene: TRBV18
abundance: many
len: 16
j_gene: TRBJ2-7
d_gene: -
CDR3nt: TGTGCCAGCTCACCGGGATATAGGGGTCCCCCCTACGAGCAGTACTTC
CDR3aa: CASSPGYRGPPYEQYF

v_gene: TRBV7-9
abundance: many
len: 13
j_gene: TRBJ1-1
d_gene: TRBD1
CDR3nt: TGTGCCAGCAGCCCTGGACAGGTATTAGCAGCTTTCTTT
CDR3aa: CASSPGQVLAAFF

v_gene: TRBV25-1
abundance: -
len: 14
j_gene: TRBJ1-2
d_gene: -
CDR3nt: TGTGCCAGCAGGGCCCAGGGGATCAACTATGGCTACACCTTC
CDR3aa: CASRAQGINYGYTF

v_gene: TRBV5-1
abundance: many
len: 14
j_gene: TRBJ1-4
d_gene: -
CDR3nt: TGCGCCAGCAGCTTGGGGTCCGGTAATGAAAAACTGTTTTTT
CDR3aa: CASSLGSGNEKLFF

v_gene: TRBV20-1
abundance: many
len: 13
j_gene: TRBJ1-5
d_gene: -
CDR3nt: TGCAGTGCTAATCCGGGGGCCGCGGAGCCCCAGCATTTT
CDR3aa: CSANPGAAEPQHF